These 21 T cell receptor beta chains were sequenced from one sample in a study of control samples from healthy donors and cancer patients. Some clones are missing from TCRdb's copy, which holds only in-frame ones; the method was immunoSEQ multiplex PCR. The table has 90,000 to 100,000 clones, 79% seen once. The material sequenced was blood. These receptors were obtained from a woman aged 25 to 39 in good health.

The CDR3 loop is CATQDSLYGYTF. The CDR3 DNA follows: TGTGCCACCCAGGACAGCCTCTATGGCTACACCTTC. The chain uses TRBV24-1 and TRBJ1-2, with D perhaps matching TRBD1 (6 bases). The CDR3 has 12 amino acids. Germline values: CDR1 KGHDR, CDR2 SFDVKD. Between the trimmed V and J ends, which lost 9 bases and 4 bases, there was a span of 11 bases.

The chain carries TRBV2 and TRBJ1-5; 7 bases map to TRBD1. The germline gives CDR1 SNHLY, CDR2 FYNNEI. Trimming removed 6 bases from V and 4 bases from J; junction bases left unmatched: 3. The CDR3 covers 13 residues. CDR3 protein: CASSLQGNQPQHF. The CDR3 DNA reads as TGTGCCAGCAGCCTACAGGGGAATCAGCCCCAGCATTTT.

This clone appeared a single time. CDR3 bases: TGTGCCAGCACCAGCGGGAAATCCTACGAGCAGTACTTC. Translating it yields CASTSGKSYEQYF. This rearrangement joins TRBV6-5 to TRBJ2-7; TRBD2 aligns across 7 bases. Germline V lookup: CDR1 MNHEY, CDR2 SVGAGI. V lost 7 bases to trimming and J lost 1 base; unmatched junction nucleotides: 4. The CDR3 length is 13 residues.

The CDR3 loop reads CASRETGVPMNTEAFF. For the CDR3, the DNA is TGTGCCAGCAGGGAAACAGGGGTCCCGATGAACACTGAAGCTTTCTTT. This rearrangement joins TRBV6-1 to TRBJ1-1; 7 bases fit TRBD1. CDR1 is MNHNS and CDR2 is SASEGT in the germline V gene. Unmatched junction bases numbered 10, after V lost 6 bases and J lost 0 bases. This CDR3 comprises 16 residues.

This chain links TRBV29-1 with TRBJ1-1; TRBD1 matches 7 bases. The CDR3 sequence is 15 residues long. Germline assignment: CDR1 SQVTM and CDR2 ANQGSEA. V lost 0 bases and J lost 4; bases outside the gene matches: 8. The CDR3 loop reads CSVEEETGRVTEAFF. DNA for the CDR3: TGCAGCGTTGAAGAGGAGACAGGGCGGGTCACTGAAGCTTTCTTT.

This clone was seen just once. V and J are TRBV13 and TRBJ1-1; D gene uncertain. Per the germline V gene, CDR1 is PRHDT and CDR2 is FYEKMQ (reference sequence). The V end was cut by 5 bases, the J end by 1 base, with 8 bases between. The CDR3 covers 13 residues. Here the CDR3 reads CASSPRGNTEAFF. The CDR3 DNA follows: TGTGCCAGCAGCCCCCGCGGGAACACTGAAGCTTTCTTT.

V and J are TRBV2 and TRBJ1-2, with D possibly matching TRBD1 (6 bases). Germline V gene data show CDR1 as SNHLY and CDR2 as FYNNEI. V was shortened by 7 bases and J by 4 bases, with 16 bases between the two germline ends. The length of the CDR3 is 14 residues. The DNA for the CDR3 is TGTGCCAGCATCTACAGGGATGCGGGCTATGGCTACACCTTC. Its translation: CASIYRDAGYGYTF.

J is TRBJ2-5 and V is TRBV18, with 10 bases aligning to TRBD2. From germline, CDR1 is KGHSH and CDR2 LQKENI. The CDR3 is made up of 17 amino acids. Germline trimming cut 0 bases from V and 5 bases from J; bases unmatched to any gene: 9. The CDR3, as DNA: TGTGCCAGCTCACCACCGACCTCAGCGGGGGGGCAGGAGACCCAGTACTTC. Amino acid sequence: CASSPPTSAGGQETQYF.

In its sample, this clone was seen once. The rearrangement links TRBV9 to TRBJ1-6, with D maybe TRBD1 (5 bases). The V and J ends lost 0 bases and 8 bases respectively, with 12 bases between them. Germline assignment: CDR1 SGDLS and CDR2 YYNGEE. The CDR3 is made up of 15 amino acids. The CDR3 bases are TGTGCCAGCAGCGTAGACGGGGCTAAGGATTCACCCCTCCACTTT. Amino acid sequence: CASSVDGAKDSPLHF.

The genes are TRBV5-8 and TRBJ1-2; D is unclear. Germline V gives CDR1 SGHTS, CDR2 YDEGEE. V lost 0 bases to trimming and J lost 5 bases, with 5 bases between them. There are 12 residues in the CDR3. The CDR3 loop is CASSLDGYGYTF. CDR3 DNA: TGTGCCAGCAGCTTGGACGGTTATGGCTACACCTTC.

The V gene is TRBV19, the J gene TRBJ1-3, with a tentative D call TRBD1 (6 bases). This CDR3 spans 16 amino acids. Between the trimmed V and J ends, which lost 5 bases and 2 bases, there was a span of 16 bases. Per germline, CDR1 LNHDA and CDR2 SQIVND (reference sequence). CDR3 amino acids: CASSGGTTRAGNTIYF. The CDR3 nucleotides read TGTGCCAGTAGTGGGGGGACAACAAGGGCTGGAAACACCATATATTTT.

This chain uses TRBV5-6 with TRBJ2-5; TRBD2 is a possible D gene (5 bases). From germline, CDR1 is SGHDT and CDR2 YYEEEE. The V end lost 1 base, the J end lost 2 bases, and 9 bases lay between the germline ends. The CDR3 runs to 14 residues. The CDR3 coding sequence is TGTGCCAGCAGCTTGATAACGGGGCAAGAGACCCAGTACTTC. Amino acid sequence: CASSLITGQETQYF.

The J gene is TRBJ1-6, the V gene TRBV5-1; TRBD1 matches at 9 bases. This CDR3 comprises 17 residues. Germline CDR1 SGHRS, CDR2 YFSETQ. Unmatched junction bases numbered 7, after V lost 0 bases and J lost 6 bases. The CDR3 spells CASSLVSQGAFNSPLHF. CDR3 DNA sequence: TGCGCCAGCAGCTTGGTATCACAGGGGGCCTTTAATTCACCCCTCCACTTT.

V and J are TRBV19 and TRBJ2-3; 8 bases agree with TRBD2. V gave up 5 bases and J gave up 6 bases; unmatched junction bases: 4. The CDR3 contains 13 residues. Germline assignment: CDR1 LNHDA and CDR2 SQIVND (reference sequence). The CDR3 spells CASSESSGDTQYF. CDR3 DNA sequence: TGTGCCAGTAGTGAGTCTAGCGGGGATACGCAGTATTTT.

V usage is TRBV28 and J usage is TRBJ1-6; possible D gene TRBD1, 6 bases. There are 14 residues in the CDR3. CDR1 and CDR2 (germline): MDHEN, SYDVKM. V was pared by 5 bases and J by 9 bases, with 14 bases between. The CDR3 is CASSTQGWASPLHF. CDR3 coding DNA: TGTGCCAGCAGTACCCAGGGGTGGGCTTCACCCCTCCACTTT. The whole variable domain, remainder taken from reference TRBV28 and TRBJ1-6, is DVKVTQSSRYLVKRTGEKVFLECVQDMDHENMFWYRQDPGLGLRLIYFSYDVKMKEKGDIPEGYSVSREKKERFSLILESASTNQTSMYLCASSTQGWASPLHFGNGTRLTVT.

The chain combines TRBV6-5 with TRBJ2-3, with a tentative D call TRBD2 (5 bases). V gave up 8 bases and J gave up 4 bases, with 16 bases separating them. Per germline, CDR1 MNHEY and CDR2 SVGAGI. This CDR3 is 14 amino acids long. CDR3 DNA sequence: TGTGCCAGCGGTTCAAGAGGGAACTCAGATACGCAGTATTTT. This codes for CASGSRGNSDTQYF.

The V gene is TRBV2, the J gene TRBJ1-6; 7 bases agree with TRBD1. The germline gives CDR1 SNHLY, CDR2 FYNNEI. The CDR3 is 15 amino acids. V was clipped by 6 bases and J by 4 bases; unmatched bases: 6. The CDR3 here is CASRAGGRYNSPLHF. CDR3 nucleotides: TGTGCCAGCAGAGCAGGGGGTCGGTATAATTCACCCCTCCACTTT. Full variable domain (outside the CDR3, taken from reference TRBV2 and TRBJ1-6): EPEVTQTPSHQVTQMGQEVILRCVPISNHLYFYWYRQILGQKVEFLVSFYNNEISEKSEIFDDQFSVERPDGSNFTLKIRSTKLEDSAMYFCASRAGGRYNSPLHFGNGTRLTVT.

The V call is TRBV4-1, the J call TRBJ1-1; the match to TRBD1 covers 7 bases. The CDR3 covers 15 residues. Germline assignment: CDR1 MGHRA and CDR2 YSYEKL. V lost 8 bases to trimming and J lost 2 bases; unmatched junction nucleotides: 11. The CDR3 sequence is CASCPKGAVNTEAFF. CDR3 sequence (DNA): TGCGCCAGCTGCCCGAAGGGGGCAGTTAACACTGAAGCTTTCTTT.

This clone was seen a handful of times. The chain employs TRBV4-2 and TRBJ2-4, with D unclear. Germline V lookup: CDR1 LGHNA, CDR2 YNFKEQ. The CDR3 totals 11 residues. V was clipped by 5 bases and J by 7 bases, with 6 bases between them. For the CDR3, the DNA is TGTGCCAGCAGCGTCGGGAACATTCAGTACTTC. It encodes CASSVGNIQYF.

The chain is built from TRBV4-3 and TRBJ1-2; no clear D gene. The CDR3 is 16 amino acids. The V gene's germline CDR1 is LGHNA and CDR2 YSLEER. Trimming left V 1 base short and J 2 bases short, with 14 bases between. CDR3 DNA sequence: TGCGCCAGCAGCCAAGGGCTACTTCGAGTCAACTATGGCTACACCTTC. Translation gives CASSQGLLRVNYGYTF.

V is TRBV24-1 and J is TRBJ2-3; D may be TRBD1 (6 bases). The V gene lost 7 bases and the J gene lost 0 bases, with 10 bases spanning the gap. Germline V lookup: CDR1 KGHDR, CDR2 SFDVKD. The CDR3 runs to 14 residues. CDR3 sequence: CATSRDTSTDTQYF. CDR3 DNA sequence: TGTGCCACCAGCCGGGACACTAGCACAGATACGCAGTATTTT.